Each of the 6 T cell receptor beta chains below was sequenced from the same sample in a study of breast tumors, draining lymph nodes, adjacent tissues. Breast cancer patients provided tissue from their axillary draining lymph nodes. TCRdb re-analysed the multiplex PCR reads in MiXCR, keeping a single row per CDR3 protein. The table includes roughly 220,000 distinct CDR3 sequences, roughly a third detected once. Material: axillary lymph node tissue. The origin of the receptors is a female donor with breast cancer. Some clones in this sample may be carry-over from other donors' samples.

The sample holds many counts of this clonotype. This chain joins TRBV19 and TRBJ1-2, with TRBD1 matching over 8 bases. Germline CDR1 reads LNHDA; CDR2 reads SQIVND (reference sequence). The V segment lost 3 bases and the J segment 6 bases; nucleotides outside the gene matches: 12. The CDR3 covers 16 residues. The CDR3 spells CASSMRTGKRKDGYTF. The CDR3 region has the DNA TGTGCCAGTAGTATGAGGACAGGGAAGAGGAAGGATGGCTACACCTTC.

Many counts were recorded for this clonotype. The chain couples TRBV4-1 to TRBJ2-1; D not certain. The length of the CDR3 is 14 residues. CDR1 and CDR2 from the germline V gene are MGHRA and YSYEKL. The V end lost 0 bases, the J end lost 7 bases, and 10 bases lay between the germline ends. In DNA form, the CDR3 reads TGCGCCAGCAGCCAAGAAAGCCGTCGGAATGAGCAGTTCTTC. This codes for CASSQESRRNEQFF.

The V and J genes are TRBV10-3 and TRBJ2-1, with TRBD2 matching over 15 bases. Trimming removed 6 bases from V and 8 bases from J; junction bases left unmatched: 5. Looked up from germline, CDR1 is ENHRY and CDR2 is SYGVKD. The CDR3 has 15 residues. CDR3 sequence reads: CAIRGTSGRIDEQFF. CDR3 coding DNA: TGTGCCATCAGGGGGACTAGCGGGAGGATTGATGAGCAGTTCTTC.

This clonotype was recorded at least ten times. This sequence joins TRBV20-1 and TRBJ1-6; D may be TRBD1 (5 bases). The CDR3 has 13 amino acids. Trimming cost V 2 bases and J 6 bases, with 8 bases left between them. Looked up from germline, CDR1 is DFQATT and CDR2 is SNEGSKA (reference sequence). CDR3 sequence reads: CSARRQINSPLHF. In DNA, the CDR3 is TGCAGTGCTAGACGACAGATTAATTCACCCCTCCACTTT.

This clonotype was recorded at least ten times. Compared with germline, one end of the junction differs, possibly owing to a read error. The chain joins TRBV5-1 to TRBJ2-7, with D perhaps matching TRBD1 (7 bases). The CDR3 spans 14 residues. In germline, CDR1 is SGHRS, CDR2 YFSETQ. As DNA, the CDR3 is TGTGCCAGCAGCTTAGGGCAGGGGGGTTACGAGCAGTACTTC. It specifies CASSLGQGGYEQYF.

This clonotype was recorded at least ten times. The chain employs TRBV12-3 or TRBV12-4 and TRBJ2-3; 12 nucleotides agree with TRBD2. CDR3 length: 16 residues. J lost 4 bases, V lost 1 base, and 3 bases had no gene match. This CDR3 is CASSLGLAGEADTQYF. As DNA, the CDR3 is TGTGCCAGCAGTTTAGGACTAGCGGGAGAAGCAGATACGCAGTATTTT.